These 27 T cell receptor beta chains share one sample of origin, sequenced in a study of Graves' ophthalmopathy and Graves' hyperthyroidism. Amplification of the TCR beta CDR3 regions used RNA transcripts (as template). The workflow started with a first-round RT-PCR run with HTBI primers and then moved on to a second-round multiplex PCR. TCRdb fed the multiplex PCR reads into MiXCR, producing one record per CDR3 protein. Of roughly 380,000 distinct CDR3 sequences in the sample, just over 15% were seen once. Sequenced: peripheral blood. The source of these receptors is a woman between 18 and 29 years old with stable Graves' hyperthyroidism.

This clonotype was detected ten times or more. V usage is TRBV19 and J usage is TRBJ1-1; weak D call: TRBD1 (6 bases). With 8 bases removed from V and 7 bases from J, the gap between germline ends came to 17 bases. The V gene's germline CDR1 is LNHDA and CDR2 SQIVND (reference sequence). The CDR3 is made up of 13 amino acids. CDR3 sequence (DNA): TGTGCCAGTGGGAGGGGGGCGTTGGATGAAGCTTTCTTT. Translating gives CASGRGALDEAFF.

This clonotype was picked up many times. The rearrangement uses TRBV15 and TRBJ2-5; a possible D gene is TRBD2 (6 bases). Germline assignment: CDR1 LNHNV and CDR2 YYDKDF (reference sequence). Trimming removed 0 bases from V and 4 bases from J, with 18 bases in between. The CDR3 totals 17 residues. The CDR3 sequence is CATSRDGAGRGGETQYF. The CDR3 DNA reads TGTGCCACCAGCAGAGATGGGGCGGGGAGAGGAGGAGAGACCCAGTACTTC.

As to this clonotype: An end of the junction does not agree with germline; a read error may underlie this. This chain uses TRBV4-2 with TRBJ1-2, with a tentative D call TRBD1 (6 bases). The germline V gene encodes CDR1 LGHNA and CDR2 YNFKEQ. The length of the CDR3 is 14 residues. The CDR3 loop reads CARSPRGGPYGYTF. The CDR3 DNA is TGTGCCCGCAGCCCTAGAGGGGGGCCCTATGGCTACACCTTC.

This clonotype has more than one count but fewer than ten. A much larger clone differs from this one at a single base, so this may be a read error. This chain joins TRBV2 and TRBJ2-7, with TRBD1 identical over 7 bases. This CDR3 is 14 amino acids long. Germline V gives CDR1 SNHLY, CDR2 FYNNEI. CDR3 loop: CASCQWTGPWERYF. The DNA for the CDR3 is TGTGCCAGCTGCCAGTGGACAGGACCCTGGGAGCGGTACTTC.

The table lists this clonotype with many counts. The chain combines TRBV6-5 with TRBJ2-5, with D tentatively TRBD2 (5 bases). The CDR3 contains 15 residues. Germline CDR1 is MNHEY and CDR2 is SVGAGI. V was clipped by 0 bases and J by 3 bases, with 11 bases between them. This chain's CDR3 is CASSYSGADEETQYF. CDR3 DNA: TGTGCCAGCAGTTACTCGGGAGCCGATGAAGAGACCCAGTACTTC.

This clonotype has at least ten counts. Given a much more abundant clone one base away, this may be a read error. No DNA is shown, since the ends of the CDR3 on it are uncertain; the CDR3 is the one TCRdb lists. The chain couples TRBV27 to TRBJ2-7; no check of the table's D call, TRBD1, against the DNA was made. CDR1 MNHEY and CDR2 SMNVEV come from the germline V gene (reference sequence). The CDR3 spans 14 residues, counting both ends. The CDR3 region is CASSFGTGINERYF.

This clonotype was found many times. The chain employs TRBV6-5 and TRBJ2-6; 8 bases match TRBD1. The CDR3 has 16 residues. The germline gives CDR1 MNHEY, CDR2 SVGAGI. J lost 2 bases, V lost 0 bases, and 0 bases had no gene match. The DNA of the CDR3 is TGTGCCAGCAGTTACTCCAGGGGGCCTGGGGCCAACGTCCTGACTTTC. It codes for CASSYSRGPGANVLTF.

This clonotype appeared many times. This chain connects TRBV4-1 to TRBJ2-6, with 7 positions matching TRBD1. Unmatched junction bases numbered 10, after V lost 4 bases and J lost 4 bases. Germline assignment: CDR1 MGHRA and CDR2 YSYEKL. The CDR3 loop spans 17 amino acids. In nucleotides, the CDR3 is TGCGCCAGCAGCCCGTCTACAGGGGATTCCGGGGCCAACGTCCTGACTTTC. It specifies CASSPSTGDSGANVLTF.

This clonotype was observed at least ten times. The CDR3 loop is CASSNRGRSYGYTF. The CDR3 DNA reads TGTGCCAGCAGCAACCGGGGGAGGTCCTATGGCTACACCTTC. V is TRBV6-1 and J is TRBJ1-2, with TRBD1 as a possible D gene (5 bases). The germline V gene has CDR1 MNHNS and CDR2 SASEGT. Trimming cost V 6 bases and J 4 bases, with 15 bases left between them. The CDR3 is made up of 14 amino acids.

The chain recombines TRBV12-3 or TRBV12-4 with TRBJ2-7; D possibly corresponds to TRBD1 (6 bases). CDR3 length equals 14 residues. Trimming cost V 5 bases and J 3 bases, with 14 bases left between them. CDR3 sequence reads: CASSVGTGYYEQYV. CDR3 sequence (DNA): TGTGCCAGCAGTGTCGGAACAGGGTACTACGAGCAGTACGTC.

This clonotype was observed at least ten times. The chain's CDR3 is CASSVQTEIVEAFF. The CDR3 coding sequence is TGTGCCAGCAGTGTCCAGACAGAGATAGTCGAAGCTTTCTTT. The chain employs TRBV6-1 and TRBJ1-1; the D gene is possibly TRBD1 (5 bases). Germline V gene lookup returns CDR1 MNHNS and CDR2 SASEGT. With 4 bases removed from V and 8 bases from J, the gap between germline ends came to 17 bases. CDR3 length equals 14 residues.

On this clonotype: At one boundary the junction diverges from the germline segment, which might be a read error. The chain is built from TRBV12-3 or TRBV12-4 and TRBJ1-3; TRBD1 matches at 7 bases. This CDR3 region has 16 residues. The CDR3 DNA follows: TGTGCCAGCAGGCGGACAGGCCGATTCTCTGGAAACACTATATATTTT. Translated, it gives CASRRTGRFSGNTIYF.

This clonotype was detected ten times or more. The rearrangement joins TRBV5-1 to TRBJ1-5; weak D call: TRBD1 (6 bases). In germline, CDR1 is SGHRS, CDR2 YFSETQ. The CDR3 extends over 17 amino acids. V was clipped by 0 bases and J by 0 bases, with 13 bases between them. For the CDR3, the DNA is TGCGCCAGCAGCTTGGGGGGGCTGAGTGATAGCAATCAGCCCCAGCATTTT. This sequence encodes CASSLGGLSDSNQPQHF.

The chain carries TRBV12-5 and TRBJ1-1; weak D call: TRBD1 (6 bases). The CDR3 covers 16 residues. Germline V CDR1 and CDR2: LGHNT, FRNRAP. The V gene lost 2 bases and the J gene lost 1 base, with 14 bases spanning the gap. The CDR3 spells CASGLRRGGPNTEAFF. As DNA, the CDR3 is TGTGCTAGTGGTTTGCGGCGGGGGGGCCCGAACACTGAAGCTTTCTTT.

This clonotype was counted ten times or more. The chain has TRBV6-2 or TRBV6-3 and TRBJ1-2; D uncertain. This CDR3 spans 14 amino acids. V lost 4 bases and J 0 bases, leaving 9 bases between the germline ends. Germline assignment: CDR1 MNHEY and CDR2 SVGEGT. The CDR3 DNA is TGTGCCAGCAGTTTTTCGACGGCTAACTATGGCTACACCTTC. Amino acid sequence: CASSFSTANYGYTF.

This clonotype occurred many times. The chain employs TRBV20-1 and TRBJ1-2, with D possibly TRBD1 on 5 matching bases. Germline V gene sequence: CDR1 DFQATT, CDR2 SNEGSKA (reference sequence). The CDR3 extends over 12 amino acids. V lost 7 bases, J lost 3 bases, and 12 bases lay in between. The CDR3 nucleotides read TGCAGTGGGGGGGGGGAGCACTATGGCTACACCTTC. Its translation is CSGGGEHYGYTF.

Ten or more counts support this clonotype. The rearrangement uses TRBV20-1 and TRBJ1-5, with D perhaps TRBD1 (6 bases). This CDR3 region has 13 residues. Trimming stripped 3 bases from V and 5 bases from J, with 11 bases between. Germline CDR1 is DFQATT and CDR2 is SNEGSKA (reference sequence). The CDR3 DNA reads TGCAGTGCTAGGGCCAACAGGGATCAGCCCCAGCATTTT. Protein product: CSARANRDQPQHF.

This clonotype was found many times. The chain recombines TRBV6-5 with TRBJ1-1, with 10 positions matching TRBD1. V dropped 2 bases and J dropped 9; count of bases not matched to a gene: 6. Per germline, CDR1 MNHEY and CDR2 SVGAGI. The CDR3 length is 14 residues. The DNA of the CDR3 is TGTGCCAGCAGTTACGATGACAGGGGGCGTCAAGCTTTCTTT. Residues: CASSYDDRGRQAFF.

V is TRBV28 and J is TRBJ1-6, with TRBD1 matching over 8 bases. CDR3 length: 18 amino acids. Trimming cost V 5 bases and J 2 bases; bases outside gene matches: 11. CDR1 is MDHEN, CDR2 SYDVKM, per germline. CDR3 sequence reads: CASSLEDRAFPYNSPLHF. CDR3 bases: TGTGCCAGCAGTCTCGAGGACAGGGCTTTCCCCTATAATTCACCCCTCCACTTT.

This clonotype has ten or more counts. The rearrangement links TRBV28 to TRBJ1-5, with D hard to call. The ends were cut back, 5 bases at V and 4 bases at J, with 6 bases in the middle. The CDR3 extends over 12 amino acids. Germline CDR1 reads MDHEN; CDR2 reads SYDVKM. CDR3 amino acids: CASSAFNQPQHF. In nucleotides, the CDR3 is TGTGCCAGCAGTGCCTTTAATCAGCCCCAGCATTTT.

In its sample, this clonotype was seen many times. The genes are TRBV7-9 and TRBJ1-1; D remains ambiguous. The CDR3 consists of 12 residues. Trimming took off 3 bases at V and 9 bases at J, with 11 bases between the two ends. In germline, CDR1 is SEHNR, CDR2 FQNEAQ (reference sequence). The CDR3, as DNA: TGTGCCAGCAGCTTTCAGGACGATAAAGCTTTCTTT. Its protein is CASSFQDDKAFF. The variable domain in full, with the rest retrieved from reference TRBV7-9 and TRBJ1-1, is DTGVSQNPRHKITKRGQNVTFRCDPISEHNRLYWYRQTLGQGPEFLTYFQNEAQLEKSRLLSDRFSAERPKGSFSTLEIQRTEQGDSAMYLCASSFQDDKAFFGQGTRLTVV.

This clonotype was picked up many times. The genes are TRBV6-1 and TRBJ1-2; perhaps TRBD1 as D (5 bases). Germline V gene lookup returns CDR1 MNHNS and CDR2 SASEGT. V was pared by 6 bases and J by 5 bases, with 10 bases between. This CDR3 spans 12 amino acids. Written as DNA, the CDR3 is TGTGCCAGCAGACAAGGGGTTTATGGCTACACCTTC. Translation gives CASRQGVYGYTF.

This chain links TRBV3-1 with TRBJ1-3, with no clear D. V was pared by 2 bases and J by 6 bases, with 5 bases between. Germline loops: CDR1 LGHDT, CDR2 YNNKEL (reference sequence). There are 12 residues in the CDR3. CDR3 coding DNA: TGTGCCAGCAGCCAAAGTGTAAACACCATATATTTT. Protein product: CASSQSVNTIYF.

The rearrangement joins TRBV19 to TRBJ1-2; TRBD1 is a possible D gene (5 bases). Germline V gene sequence: CDR1 LNHDA, CDR2 SQIVND (reference sequence). V lost 8 bases to trimming and J lost 2 bases, with 15 bases between them. CDR3 length equals 14 residues. DNA for the CDR3: TGTGCCAGTCTCGACTGGACACGAAACTATGGCTACACCTTC. Protein sequence: CASLDWTRNYGYTF.

The chain employs TRBV15 and TRBJ2-5, with a weak D call TRBD1 (6 bases). Germline CDR1 and CDR2: LNHNV and YYDKDF (reference sequence). The CDR3 is 15 residues long. V lost 1 base, J lost 2 bases, and 11 bases lay in between. CDR3 loop: CATSRGPDRQETQYF. The CDR3 DNA reads as TGTGCCACCAGCAGAGGGCCGGACAGACAAGAGACCCAGTACTTC.

The table lists this clonotype with many counts. The CDR3 sequence is CASSYSDGYTF. In DNA form, the CDR3 reads TGTGCCAGCAGTTACTCGGACGGCTACACCTTC. V and J are TRBV6-5 and TRBJ1-2; D not resolved. This CDR3 contains 11 residues. V was trimmed by 0 bases and J by 8 bases, leaving 4 bases between them. Germline-derived CDR1 and CDR2 are MNHEY and SVGAGI.

As concerns this clonotype: A much larger clone lies a single base off, so this may be a read error. V is TRBV12-3 or TRBV12-4 and J is TRBJ1-2; no definite D call. The length of the CDR3 is 14 residues. In DNA, the CDR3 is TGTGCCAGCAATCCGAAAATTAGGAACAGTCCGAGAAATTTC. Translation: CASNPKIRNSPRNF.